This T cell receptor beta chain appears in the sequencing data of a study of neurological immune-mediated disorders. Study-wide points: Multiple sclerosis was found to have the least TCR clonal expansion, below healthy controls, and HTLV-1-associated myelopathy the most.

This clonotype appeared many times. The antigen is not known. TCRdb re-derived calls from the 5' RACE reads in MiXCR, one entry per CDR3 protein. The sample carries about 52,000 distinct CDR3 sequences, 3% to 4% recorded once. The sequencing input was PBMCs. The sequence derives from a man aged 60 to 75 with multiple sclerosis.

The CDR3 DNA reads TGCAGTGCTAGGGATGGGGAAGGTTACGAGCAGTACTTC. Amino acid sequence: CSARDGEGYEQYF. J is TRBJ2-7 and V is TRBV20-1, with D unresolved. Germline V CDR1 and CDR2: DFQATT, SNEGSKA (reference sequence). CDR3 length: 13 amino acids. V gave up 3 bases and J gave up 4 bases, with 13 bases separating them.